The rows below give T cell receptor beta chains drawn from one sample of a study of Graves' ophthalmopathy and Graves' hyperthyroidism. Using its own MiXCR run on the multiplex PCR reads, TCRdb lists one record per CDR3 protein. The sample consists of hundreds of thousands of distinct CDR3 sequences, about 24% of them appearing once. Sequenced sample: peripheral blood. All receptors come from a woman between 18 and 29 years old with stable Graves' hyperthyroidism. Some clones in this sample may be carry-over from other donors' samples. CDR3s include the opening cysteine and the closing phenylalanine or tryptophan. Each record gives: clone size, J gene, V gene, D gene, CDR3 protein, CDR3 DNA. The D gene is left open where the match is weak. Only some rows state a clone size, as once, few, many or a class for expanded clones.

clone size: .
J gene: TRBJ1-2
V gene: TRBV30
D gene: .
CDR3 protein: CACLRQGMKNYGYTF
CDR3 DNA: TGTGCCTGTCTCAGGCAGGGGATGAAGAACTATGGCTACACCTTC

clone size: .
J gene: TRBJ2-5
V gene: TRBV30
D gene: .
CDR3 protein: CAWSAQLETQYF
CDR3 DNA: TGTGCCTGGAGCGCACAGTTGGAGACCCAGTACTTC

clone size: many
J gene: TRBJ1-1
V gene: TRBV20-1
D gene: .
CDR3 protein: CSARVKGPNTEAFF
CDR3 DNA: TGCAGTGCTAGAGTGAAGGGCCCGAACACTGAAGCTTTCTTT

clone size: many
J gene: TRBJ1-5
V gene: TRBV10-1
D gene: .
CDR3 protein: CVRSNPGDGNQPQHF
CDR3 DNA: TGCGTTCGTTCTAATCCTGGGGATGGCAATCAGCCCCAGCATTTT

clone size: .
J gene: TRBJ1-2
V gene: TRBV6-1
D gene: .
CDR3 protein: CASSEAPGRPYGYTF
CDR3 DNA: TGTGCCAGCAGTGAAGCTCCAGGAAGACCTTATGGCTACACCTTC

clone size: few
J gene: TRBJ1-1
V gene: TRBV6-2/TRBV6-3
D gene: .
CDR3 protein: CASSPGRLPAGTEAFF
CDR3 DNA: TGTGCCAGCAGTCCCGGGAGGTTACCCGCGGGCACTGAAGCTTTCTTT

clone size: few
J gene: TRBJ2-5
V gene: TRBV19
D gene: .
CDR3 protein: CASSIDGTKTQYF
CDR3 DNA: TGTGCCAGTAGTATAGACGGCACAAAGACCCAGTACTTC

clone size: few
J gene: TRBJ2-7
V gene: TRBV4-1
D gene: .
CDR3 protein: CASSPSRGSLHEQYF
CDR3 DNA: TGCGCCAGCAGCCCCTCGAGAGGGAGTCTCCACGAGCAGTACTTC

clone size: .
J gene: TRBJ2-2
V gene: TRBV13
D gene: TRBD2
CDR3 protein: CASSLGRRLAGGPDDTGELFF
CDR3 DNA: TGTGCCAGCAGCTTAGGACGGAGACTAGCGGGGGGCCCCGACGACACCGGGGAGCTGTTTTTT

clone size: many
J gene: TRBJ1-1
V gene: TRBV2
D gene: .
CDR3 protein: CAGSGAGGSEAFF
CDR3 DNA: TGTGCCGGCAGTGGGGCCGGGGGGAGTGAAGCTTTCTTT

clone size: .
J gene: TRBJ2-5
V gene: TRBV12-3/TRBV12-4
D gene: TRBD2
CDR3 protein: CASRLGTRGPLETQYF
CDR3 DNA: TGTGCCAGCAGACTGGGGACTAGAGGACCATTGGAGACCCAGTACTTC

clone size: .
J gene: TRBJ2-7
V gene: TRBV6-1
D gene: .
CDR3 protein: CASSEGLRGNYEQYF
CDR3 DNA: TGTGCCAGCAGTGAAGGTCTCCGAGGAAACTACGAGCAGTACTTC

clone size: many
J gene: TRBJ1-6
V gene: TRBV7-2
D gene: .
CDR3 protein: CASSGGAYNSPLHF
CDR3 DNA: TGTGCTAGCAGCGGGGGAGCCTATAATTCACCCCTCCACTTT

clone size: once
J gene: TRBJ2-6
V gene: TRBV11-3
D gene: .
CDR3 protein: CASSLGVSYEGMAGANVLTF
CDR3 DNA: TGTGCCAGCAGCTTAGGTGTTTCGTACGAGGGGATGGCTGGGGCCAACGTCCTGACTTTC

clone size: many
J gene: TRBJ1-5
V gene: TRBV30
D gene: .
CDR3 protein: CAWSSGINQPQHF
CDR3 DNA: TGTGCCTGGAGTTCGGGAATCAATCAGCCCCAGCATTTT

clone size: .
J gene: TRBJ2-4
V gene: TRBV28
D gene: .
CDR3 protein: CASRTRFLVDKNIQYF
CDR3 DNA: TGTGCCAGCCGGACGCGGTTTTTAGTGGACAAAAACATTCAGTACTTC

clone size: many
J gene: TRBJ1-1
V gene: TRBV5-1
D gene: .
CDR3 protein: CASRGDTEAFF
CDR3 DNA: TGTGCCAGTAGAGGGGACACTGAAGCTTTCTTT

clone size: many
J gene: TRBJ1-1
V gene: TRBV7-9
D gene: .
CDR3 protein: CASSFGTADTEAFF
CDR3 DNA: TGTGCCAGCAGCTTTGGGACGGCCGACACTGAAGCTTTCTTT

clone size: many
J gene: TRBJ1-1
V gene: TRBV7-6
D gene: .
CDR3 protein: CASSLARTAPNTEAFF
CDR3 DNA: TGTGCCAGCAGCTTAGCGAGGACAGCTCCGAACACTGAAGCTTTCTTT

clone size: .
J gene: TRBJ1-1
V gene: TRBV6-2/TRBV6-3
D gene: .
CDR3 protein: CASSYRLTNTEAFF
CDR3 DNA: TGTGCCAGCAGTTATCGACTTACGAACACTGAAGCTTTCTTT